This TCR beta chain stems from a study of CD8 T cells in Susac syndrome. Study context: Sequenced Susac syndrome patients included roughly six with active disease and about 8 who were in remission.

The germline gives CDR1 MGHDK, CDR2 SYGVNS. The CDR3 runs to 15 residues. The V and J ends lost 4 bases and 3 bases respectively, with 13 bases between them. Patients with Susac syndrome showed fulfilment of recently defined diagnostic criteria for definite or probable disease. TEMRA cells were FACS-enriched, with CD8+ and CD4+ T cells isolated negatively. Random hexamers were used to reverse transcribe the RNA input (about 0.5 to 1 ug). TCRdb called the immunoSEQ multiplex PCR reads again in MiXCR, with one record for every CDR3 protein. This sample yields under 150,000 distinct CDR3 sequences, of which approximately 95% are seen a single time; more than 0.075% belongs to the top ten.

The J gene is TRBJ2-1, the V gene TRBV25-1; D is uncertain. This TCR was recovered from a human donor with Susac syndrome. Input material: CD4+ T cells from PBMCs. The CDR3 region is CASSVLSRYYNEQFF. The CDR3 coding sequence is TGTGCCAGCAGTGTCCTGAGTCGGTACTACAATGAGCAGTTCTTC.